The rows below give T cell receptor beta chains drawn from one sample of a study of blood T cell repertoires in COVID-19. Assay: immunoSEQ multiplex PCR; the TCRdb copy retains only in-frame clones and omits some. Of over 150,000 clones listed, roughly 84% are singletons. Sequencing input: peripheral blood. Every receptor here comes from a human donor in a cohort sampled during active COVID-19. The CDR3 runs from the conserved cysteine through the conserved F or W. Each record gives: J gene, V gene, D gene, clone size, CDR3 protein, CDR3 DNA. The D gene is left open where the match is weak. Size is omitted from some rows. Given values are once, few, many or a class for expanded clones.

>TRBJ2-1|TRBV7-7|TRBD1|-
CASSLGRDRVNEQFF
TGTGCTAGCAGCTTAGGCCGGGACAGGGTCAATGAGCAGTTCTTC
>TRBJ1-1|TRBV6-6|TRBD1|-
CAITQRQGAVLGAFF
TGTGCCATCACTCAAAGACAGGGGGCTGTCCTCGGAGCTTTCTTT
>TRBJ1-2|TRBV4-2|TRBD1|few
CASSQGTGPNGYTF
TGTGCCAGCAGCCAAGGGACAGGGCCGAATGGCTACACCTTC
>TRBJ2-2|TRBV19|-|-
CASSIADRTGELFF
TGTGCCAGTAGTATAGCGGACAGAACCGGGGAGCTGTTTTTT
>TRBJ2-7|TRBV16|-|-
CASSQSGGNGYEQYF
TGTGCCAGCAGCCAATCCGGCGGGAATGGGTACGAGCAGTACTTC
>TRBJ2-7|TRBV18|-|-
CASSPLLAGTYEQYF
TGTGCCAGCTCCCCCTTGTTGGCAGGGACCTACGAGCAGTACTTC
>TRBJ1-1|TRBV10-3|-|-
CATRGHTNTEAFF
TGTGCCACCAGGGGACACACGAACACTGAAGCTTTCTTT
>TRBJ2-3|TRBV15|-|-
CATRGSPTDTQYF
TGTGCCACCAGGGGGAGTCCCACAGATACGCAGTATTTT
>TRBJ2-4|TRBV7-9|TRBD1|-
CASSLGQGLFTNF
TGTGCCAGCAGCTTAGGACAGGGGCTATTCACAAACTTC
>TRBJ2-1|TRBV11-3|TRBD1|-
CASSFRTGGRNEQFF
TGTGCCAGCAGCTTCCGGACAGGGGGCAGGAATGAGCAGTTCTTC
>TRBJ1-1|TRBV28|-|-
CASSFRSEAFF
TGTGCCAGCAGTTTTAGGAGTGAAGCTTTCTTT
>TRBJ1-4|TRBV6-1|TRBD1|-
CASSEVQGVPNEKLFF
TGTGCCAGCAGTGAAGTACAGGGGGTACCTAATGAAAAACTGTTTTTT
>TRBJ1-4|TRBV9|-|-
CASSVATRSNEKLFF
TGTGCCAGCAGCGTAGCTACGAGGTCTAATGAAAAACTGTTTTTT
>TRBJ2-3|TRBV10-3|TRBD2|-
CAISEFLGAGAQRDTQYF
TGTGCCATCAGTGAGTTTCTCGGGGCGGGAGCACAACGAGATACGCAGTATTTT
>TRBJ2-5|TRBV9|-|few
CASSVGSGIETQYF
TGTGCCAGCAGCGTAGGTTCAGGGATAGAGACCCAGTACTTC
>TRBJ2-1|TRBV28|-|-
CASSLLLVSPHEQFF
TGTGCCAGCAGTTTGCTCCTAGTCTCTCCCCATGAGCAGTTCTTC
>TRBJ1-4|TRBV14|-|-
CASSQERRVNEKLFF
TGTGCCAGCAGCCAAGAGCGCAGGGTTAATGAAAAACTGTTTTTT
>TRBJ2-7|TRBV7-2|-|-
CASSFFNEQYF
TGTGCCAGCAGCTTTTTCAACGAGCAGTACTTC
>TRBJ2-1|TRBV2|-|-
CASSGFERRNNEQFF
TGTGCCAGCAGTGGCTTCGAGCGGCGGAACAATGAGCAGTTCTTC
>TRBJ2-1|TRBV15|TRBD2|-
CATRGGGGWNNEQFF
TGTGCCACCAGGGGAGGCGGGGGGTGGAACAATGAGCAGTTCTTC
>TRBJ2-7|TRBV7-9|-|-
CASSLAGQPEQYF
TGTGCCAGCAGCTTAGCGGGACAACCCGAGCAGTACTTC
>TRBJ2-2|TRBV6-6|TRBD1|-
CASSPHDRAQGTGELFF
TGTGCCAGCAGTCCTCATGACAGGGCGCAGGGAACCGGGGAGCTGTTTTTT
>TRBJ2-7|TRBV2|-|-
CASSEWGSSYEQYF
TGTGCCAGCAGTGAATGGGGCAGCTCCTACGAGCAGTACTTC
>TRBJ2-1|TRBV27|TRBD2|-
CASGLGGLASGEQFF
TGTGCCAGCGGGCTGGGCGGACTAGCCTCCGGTGAGCAGTTCTTC
>TRBJ1-1|TRBV4-1|-|-
CASSPVNTPSNTEAFF
TGCGCCAGCAGCCCAGTCAACACCCCCTCGAACACTGAAGCTTTCTTT
>TRBJ1-2|TRBV30|TRBD1|-
CAWSRGLDGYTF
TGTGCCTGGAGCAGGGGGCTTGATGGCTACACCTTC
>TRBJ1-2|TRBV15|-|-
CATSIDTGPYGYTF
TGTGCCACCAGCATCGATACAGGGCCCTATGGCTACACCTTC
>TRBJ2-1|TRBV5-8|TRBD2|-
CASNWGSGRYYNEQFF
TGTGCCAGCAACTGGGGTAGCGGGAGGTATTACAATGAGCAGTTCTTC
>TRBJ2-5|TRBV6-5|-|-
CASRAGYEETQYF
TGTGCCAGCAGGGCGGGGTATGAAGAGACCCAGTACTTC
>TRBJ2-1|TRBV5-1|TRBD1|-
CASSPGTVPTEQFF
TGCGCCAGCAGCCCGGGGACAGTTCCTACTGAGCAGTTCTTC
>TRBJ2-5|TRBV12-3/TRBV12-4|-|-
CASSLRQEETQYF
TGTGCCAGCAGTTTGCGACAAGAAGAGACCCAGTACTTC
>TRBJ2-1|TRBV5-1|-|-
CASYPQNYNEQFF
TGCGCCAGCTACCCCCAGAACTACAATGAGCAGTTCTTC
>TRBJ1-6|TRBV7-2|-|-
CASSLGRGTNSPLHF
TGTGCCAGCAGCTTAGGAAGGGGAACCAATTCACCCCTCCACTTT
>TRBJ2-2|TRBV7-2|TRBD2|-
CASSLARRTSGRNGELFF
TGTGCCAGCAGCTTAGCGCGCAGGACTAGCGGGAGGAACGGGGAGCTGTTTTTT
>TRBJ2-7|TRBV7-9|TRBD1|-
CASSFSGQGYEQYF
TGTGCCAGCAGCTTTTCGGGACAGGGGTACGAGCAGTACTTC
>TRBJ1-4|TRBV5-1|-|-
CASSLDGQMIEKLFF
TGCGCCAGCAGCTTGGATGGCCAGATGATTGAAAAACTGTTTTTT
>TRBJ2-5|TRBV4-1|TRBD2|-
CASSQSGTGGETQYF
TGCGCCAGCAGTCAGAGTGGGACGGGAGGGGAGACCCAGTACTTC
>TRBJ2-7|TRBV28|-|once
CASSRLEGREQYF
TGTGCCAGCAGTAGACTAGAAGGCCGCGAGCAGTACTTT
>TRBJ2-1|TRBV28|TRBD2|-
CASTQRGYNEQFF
TGTGCCAGCACCCAGCGGGGATACAATGAGCAGTTCTTC
>TRBJ2-6|TRBV6-4|TRBD1|-
CASRPGGTSSGANVLTF
TGTGCCAGCAGACCAGGGGGCACCAGCTCTGGGGCCAACGTCCTGACTTTC
>TRBJ2-2|TRBV18|-|-
CASSPLGQGGTGELFF
TGTGCCAGCTCACCACTGGGGCAGGGCGGCACCGGGGAGCTGTTTTTT
>TRBJ1-1|TRBV7-2|TRBD1|-
CASSPGQGFEAFF
TGTGCCAGCAGCCCAGGACAGGGCTTCGAAGCTTTCTTT
>TRBJ2-7|TRBV28|TRBD2|-
CASSSPPRVAGRRSYEQYF
TGTGCCAGCAGTTCCCCCCCAAGGGTAGCGGGACGGCGCTCCTACGAGCAGTACTTC
>TRBJ2-5|TRBV29-1|-|-
CSVIRDSQETQYF
TGCAGCGTTATCCGGGACTCCCAAGAGACCCAGTACTTC
>TRBJ2-3|TRBV9|-|-
CASSVVEASSTDTQYF
TGTGCCAGCAGCGTAGTAGAGGCCTCTAGCACAGATACGCAGTATTTT
>TRBJ1-4|TRBV21-1|-|-
CASSHYNPGTGDEKLFF
TGTGCCAGCAGCCACTATAATCCCGGGACAGGGGATGAAAAACTGTTTTTT
>TRBJ2-1|TRBV7-9|TRBD2|many
CASSLVAGGVNEQFF
TGTGCCAGCAGCTTAGTAGCGGGAGGGGTCAATGAGCAGTTCTTC
>TRBJ2-3|TRBV4-2|-|-
CASSPPGGKGSDTQYF
TGTGCCAGCAGCCCCCCAGGGGGGAAAGGGTCAGATACGCAGTATTTT
>TRBJ2-3|TRBV23-1|TRBD2|-
CASSRQTSGSTDTQYF
TGCGCCAGCAGTCGCCAGACTAGCGGGAGCACAGATACGCAGTATTTT
>TRBJ1-2|TRBV28|-|-
CASSPRHPPGYTF
TGTGCCAGCAGTCCCAGACACCCCCCTGGCTACACCTTC
>TRBJ2-5|TRBV7-2|-|-
CASFRSVQETQYF
TGTGCCAGCTTTAGAAGTGTCCAAGAGACCCAGTACTTC
>TRBJ2-1|TRBV5-1|TRBD2|-
CASSLGGSSYNEQFF
TGCGCCAGCAGCTTGGGCGGGAGCTCCTACAATGAGCAGTTCTTC
>TRBJ1-3|TRBV7-2|TRBD1|few
CASRLAGGSGNTIYF
TGTGCCAGCAGACTTGCAGGGGGCTCTGGAAACACCATATATTTT
>TRBJ2-7|TRBV3-1/TRBV3-2|-|-
CASSHGLTYEQYF
TGTGCCAGCAGCCACGGACTAACCTACGAGCAGTACTTC
>TRBJ2-5|TRBV5-1|-|-
CASRPGLETQYF
TGCGCCAGCAGACCAGGGTTGGAGACCCAGTACTTC